This TCR beta chain was documented in a study of blood T cells in healthy people across ages (dated by TCRdb to about 2015). For context, the study as a whole: In model experiments, template switching captured roughly one uniquely barcoded TCR beta cDNA molecule for every two T cells. The study measured age-related changes in TCR beta repertoire diversity using deep sequencing normalized with unique cDNA molecular identifiers. Donors were grouped into four age groups: young (average roughly 15 years), middle-aged (39), aged (over 55) and long-lived (approximately 75). Donors of different ages were randomly distributed across sequencing lanes to avoid experimental bias. Using the same blood draw, the study looked at two additional independent replicas of 1 million unique cDNA reads for two donors, one aged 18 to 29 and the other aged 80 or older. Results the study describes overall, beyond this receptor: Observed TCR beta diversity correlated strongly with the percentage of naive T cells measured by flow cytometry. Compared with the aged group, the long-lived group had more naive CD4+ T cells, fewer expanded clones and increased TCR diversity, a pattern suggesting age selection. Because donor CMV infection status was unknown, age-related changes in expanded clonotypes were potentially confounded. Estimates of total diversity based on one million sequenced T cells were regarded as lower bounds and as underestimates. Conclusive comparison of naive and antigen-experienced compartments was prevented by the profiling of bulk unsorted PBMCs. As age increased, observed TCR beta diversity per million T cells dropped in a roughly linear way, and a significant reduction was already evident by age 40.

CDR1 and CDR2, looked up from the germline V gene (reference sequence), are SEHNR and FQNEAQ. From the cysteine through the phenylalanine, the CDR3 covers 14 amino acids. Only the CDR3 DNA stays, 42 bases, in frame from base 1. V is cut back by 3 bases and J by 5 bases, with 4 bases in the junction unmatched. Library creation used 5' RACE. Sequencing was carried out with an Illumina HiSeq 2500. The second PCR ran for roughly 7 to 12 cycles and used a J-beta primer mix along with a sample-barcoded 5' primer. Each TCR beta cDNA molecule received a unique molecular identifier from a template-switch 5' adaptor carrying 12 random nucleotides. At least 3 million CDR3-containing paired-end reads were obtained from each sample. The Mint cDNA synthesis kit, primed by a TRBC-specific oligonucleotide, was used to synthesize first-strand cDNA from all RNA. Following uracil-DNA glycosylase treatment, all cDNA underwent a first 18-cycle PCR with the universal primers M1SS and BC2_uni_R. As for how the authors treated the data: Normalization of each sample was performed by random selection of 1 million high-quality reads, each carrying a distinct molecular identifier. Reads sharing molecular identifiers were discarded rather than binned into consensus sequences. MiTCR, set to a Q25 quality threshold and the strictest error-elimination algorithm, was used for CDR3 identification, clonotype clustering and error correction. A nonparametric unseen species model using Euler transformation provided a lower-bound estimate of total TCR beta diversity. The public reads were reprocessed in TCRdb via fastp at Q25 and MiXCR, keeping in-frame beta chains. Each entry merges the rows of one CDR3 protein and shows their most common DNA and genes. For this entry, the V and J calls and clone size follow TCRdb and not the study's own pipeline. This sample lists some 700,000 distinct CDR3 sequences; about 42% were detected once. Around 20% of the sample lies in the top ten.

This clonotype was detected only a few times. The target of this receptor is not known. Base qualities were left out, and no much larger clone turns up one base away. Systemically healthy Caucasian individuals from Russia, approximately 39 in total and aged about 6 to 95 years, were included as donors. About 9.8 milliliters of peripheral blood were drawn from each donor into EDTA-treated Vacutainer tubes. Ficoll-Paque density-gradient centrifugation was used to isolate PBMCs, with at least 6.5 million per sample. Trizol reagent was used to extract total RNA from PBMCs, with at least 5.5 micrograms per sample. For every donor, an aliquot of PBMCs went through flow cytometry to measure the percentages of naive CD45RAhigh/CD27high T cells.

The clonotype originates from a woman aged 60 to 75 in good health. The sequencing sample was made of blood. This receptor chain uses TRBV7-9 and TRBJ1-5; 7 nucleotides in the junction match TRBD1. In nucleotides, the sequence is TGTGCCAGCAGCTTCCCTGACAGGGATCAGCCCCAGCATTTT. Its protein is CASSFPDRDQPQHF.